Sequencing of this T cell receptor (beta chain) was carried out in a study of pediatric ulcerative colitis. The CDR3 length is 15 residues. Trimming cost V 3 bases and J 2 bases; bases outside gene matches: 5. Germline loops: CDR1 SGHRS, CDR2 YFSETQ. Data came from immunoSEQ multiplex PCR; TCRdb stores just in-frame clones and leaves some out. The data contain some 60,000 clones, over 65% of them singletons. The chain combines TRBV5-1 with TRBJ2-7, with 10 bases aligning to TRBD1. Sequencing was carried out using blood. The TCR originated in a boy aged 10-17 years with moderate ulcerative colitis. This CDR3 is CASSSPDRGAYEQYF. The CDR3 coding sequence is TGCGCCAGCAGCTCGCCGGACAGGGGGGCCTACGAGCAGTACTTC.